A selection of T cell receptor beta chains follows, all from one sample in a study of long-term antiretroviral therapy in people with HIV. The data were produced by immunoSEQ multiplex PCR, yet TCRdb's version contains in-frame clones alone and is incomplete. The table lists around 30,000 clones, about 95% of them singletons. Sequenced material: unsorted PBMCs, taken 5.3 years after starting antiretroviral therapy. These receptors all stem from a man aged 25 to 40 with HIV. CDR3s include the opening cysteine and the closing phenylalanine or tryptophan. The D gene is left open where the match is weak. Expanded clones are given a class, and other clones once, few, many or no size at all.

V gene,D gene,clone size,J gene,CDR3 protein,CDR3 DNA
TRBV7-8,-,-,TRBJ2-3,CASSPVRVHTDTQYF,TGTGCCAGCAGCCCTGTCAGGGTTCACACAGATACGCAGTATTTT
TRBV10-1,-,-,TRBJ1-1,CASSESGRAWGTEAFF,TGCGCCAGCAGTGAGTCCGGGAGGGCTTGGGGCACTGAAGCTTTCTTT
TRBV19,TRBD2,-,TRBJ2-1,CASSSGREGRYEQFF,TGTGCCAGTAGTTCAGGGCGGGAGGGCCGGTATGAGCAGTTCTTC
TRBV30,TRBD2,-,TRBJ2-7,CAWSVQGLATTYEQYF,TGTGCCTGGAGTGTACAAGGACTAGCGACTACCTACGAGCAGTACTTC
TRBV18,-,-,TRBJ2-1,CASSPTSSYNEQFF,TGTGCCAGCTCACCGACATCCTCCTACAATGAGCAGTTCTTC
TRBV7-3,-,-,TRBJ2-4,CASSFHGIQYF,TGTGCCAGCAGCTTTCACGGCATTCAGTACTTC
TRBV19,-,-,TRBJ2-7,CASSAAGGSYEQYF,TGTGCCAGTAGTGCGGCAGGGGGGTCCTACGAGCAGTACTTC
TRBV7-2,TRBD2,-,TRBJ2-1,CASSLTGTSGPSSYNEQFF,TGTGCCAGCAGCTTAACCGGGACTAGCGGGCCGAGCTCCTACAATGAGCAGTTCTTC
TRBV9,-,-,TRBJ1-3,CASSNPRVSGNTIYF,TGTGCCAGCAGTAACCCCAGGGTCTCTGGAAACACCATATATTTT
TRBV2,-,-,TRBJ2-1,CASKSNNRGGSEQFF,TGTGCCAGCAAAAGTAACAACAGGGGAGGATCTGAGCAGTTCTTC
TRBV6-5,-,-,TRBJ2-2,CASSYGSTGELFF,TGTGCCAGCAGTTACGGGTCCACCGGGGAGCTGTTTTTT
TRBV15,TRBD2,-,TRBJ2-2,CATSSGRADTGELFF,TGTGCCACCAGCAGTGGGAGGGCGGACACCGGGGAGCTGTTTTTT
TRBV30,-,-,TRBJ2-3,CAYYPTDTQYF,TGTGCCTATTATCCCACAGATACGCAGTATTTT
TRBV7-3,-,-,TRBJ2-7,CASSSPDVPISSYEQYF,TGTGCCAGCAGCTCCCCGGACGTGCCCATTAGCTCCTACGAGCAGTACTTC
TRBV5-1,-,once,TRBJ1-1,CASSLVAARDTEAFF,TGCGCCAGCAGCTTGGTGGCAGCCAGGGACACTGAAGCTTTCTTT
TRBV11-1,-,-,TRBJ2-7,CASSFPAGGGGAYEQYF,TGTGCCAGCAGCTTTCCCGCTGGAGGAGGGGGCGCCTACGAGCAGTACTTC
TRBV2,-,-,TRBJ2-2,CASSEEGRGELFF,TGTGCCAGCAGTGAAGAGGGAAGAGGGGAGCTGTTTTTT
TRBV10-3,-,-,TRBJ1-2,CAIRGQEADYGYTF,TGTGCCATCAGGGGGCAGGAGGCCGACTATGGCTACACCTTC
TRBV4-2,-,-,TRBJ2-7,CASSQDRRGVSYEQYF,TGTGCCAGCAGCCAAGATAGGAGGGGTGTCTCCTACGAGCAGTACTTC
TRBV11-2,-,-,TRBJ2-3,CASSLSDALTDTQYF,TGTGCCAGCAGCTTATCGGACGCCCTCACAGATACGCAGTATTTT
TRBV27,TRBD2,-,TRBJ2-1,CASSLEGIAGIWNEQFF,TGTGCCAGCAGTTTAGAGGGGATAGCGGGGATATGGAATGAGCAGTTCTTC
TRBV4-1,-,-,TRBJ2-7,CASSQVGPSYEQYF,TGCGCCAGCAGCCAAGTCGGGCCGAGCTACGAGCAGTACTTC
TRBV30,-,-,TRBJ2-1,CACLGPPYGDEQFF,TGTGCCTGCCTCGGGCCTCCCTACGGCGATGAGCAGTTCTTC
TRBV6-6,TRBD1,-,TRBJ1-1,CAGAGQGRGFIAEAFF,TGTGCCGGGGCCGGACAGGGTAGGGGATTCATCGCTGAAGCTTTCTTT
TRBV11-2,-,-,TRBJ1-2,CASSPGHNYGYTF,TGTGCCAGCAGCCCCGGACATAACTATGGCTACACCTTC
TRBV6-1,-,-,TRBJ1-3,CASSEPKVGPGNTIYF,TGTGCCAGCAGTGAACCCAAGGTAGGGCCAGGAAACACCATATATTTT
TRBV18,-,-,TRBJ2-1,CASSPPGSDEQFF,TGTGCCAGCTCACCACCGGGCAGCGATGAGCAGTTCTTC
TRBV6-1,-,-,TRBJ1-1,CASKGMNTEAFF,TGTGCCAGCAAAGGGATGAACACTGAAGCTTTCTTT
TRBV5-1,TRBD2,-,TRBJ2-3,CASQRNGGLAVDTQYF,TGCGCCAGCCAAAGAAACGGGGGACTAGCGGTGGATACGCAGTATTTT
TRBV5-4,-,-,TRBJ2-1,CASSAYNEQFF,TGTGCCAGCAGCGCTTACAATGAGCAGTTCTTC
TRBV2,-,once,TRBJ2-1,CASSVGVGVYNEQFF,TGTGCCAGCTCAGTGGGGGTTGGTGTCTACAATGAGCAGTTCTTC
TRBV4-1,-,-,TRBJ2-7,CASSQVLLPNPYEQYF,TGCGCCAGCAGCCAAGTATTACTACCGAACCCCTACGAGCAGTACTTC
TRBV15,TRBD2,-,TRBJ2-7,CATGKLTSGSYEQYF,TGTGCCACCGGTAAATTGACTAGCGGGTCCTACGAGCAGTACTTC
TRBV9,TRBD2,-,TRBJ2-3,CASSVVGGDTDTQYF,TGTGCCAGCAGCGTAGTGGGGGGGGACACAGATACGCAGTATTTT
TRBV6-5,-,-,TRBJ2-7,CASRWGRGVYEQYF,TGTGCCAGCAGGTGGGGTAGAGGGGTTTACGAGCAGTACTTC
TRBV15,TRBD1,-,TRBJ2-2,CATSEGQGNTGELFF,TGTGCCACCAGCGAGGGACAGGGGAACACCGGGGAGCTGTTTTTT
TRBV7-3,-,-,TRBJ2-3,CASSLKEGKRTDTQYF,TGTGCCAGCAGCTTAAAAGAGGGTAAGCGCACAGATACGCAGTATTTT
TRBV6-5,-,-,TRBJ2-5,CASSVRTQETQYF,TGTGCCAGCAGTGTCCGGACACAAGAGACCCAGTACTTC
TRBV5-1,-,-,TRBJ1-3,CASMEGSAGNTIYF,TGCGCCAGCATGGAGGGGAGCGCTGGAAACACCATATATTTT
TRBV5-5,-,-,TRBJ1-5,CASSLGQRNQPQHF,TGTGCCAGCAGCTTGGGGCAGCGCAATCAGCCCCAGCATTTT